One sample yielded the 23 T cell receptor beta chains listed below, sequenced in a study of blood T cells in healthy people across ages. Primers used in a second PCR of about 7 to 12 cycles were a sample-barcoded 5' primer and a J-beta primer mix. One entry per CDR3 protein, called by TCRdb with MiXCR from the 5' RACE reads. The table lists some 1.8 million distinct CDR3 sequences, around 42% of them singletons. The source material was blood. Source of these receptors: a human donor in good health.

The rearrangement joins TRBV15 to TRBJ1-1; D might be TRBD1 (5 bases). CDR1 is LNHNV, CDR2 YYDKDF, per germline (reference sequence). The CDR3 loop spans 17 amino acids. V shed 2 bases and J shed 0 bases, with 16 bases lying between them. In DNA form, the CDR3 reads TGTGCCACCAGCAGACAGGGATGGGGGGTAATGAACACTGAAGCTTTCTTT. It is translated as CATSRQGWGVMNTEAFF.

This clonotype occurred once. For the CDR3, the DNA is TGTGCCAGTAGTATGGCACAGGTGAACACTGAAGCTTTCTTT. Its protein product is CASSMAQVNTEAFF. The chain carries TRBV19 and TRBJ1-1; D possibly corresponds to TRBD1 (5 bases). V was clipped by 3 bases and J by 0 bases, with 8 bases between them. CDR3 length: 14 residues. Germline V gene lookup returns CDR1 LNHDA and CDR2 SQIVND (reference sequence).

This clonotype showed up just a few times. This chain uses TRBV29-1 with TRBJ1-3, with 9 bases lining up with TRBD1. CDR1 is SQVTM and CDR2 is ANQGSEA in the germline V gene. The CDR3 contains 13 residues. After removal of 7 bases from V and 3 bases from J, the junction contained 4 bases not matched to a gene. Here the CDR3 DNA reads TGCAGCGCATCGACAGGGGGTGGAAACACCATATATTTT. This gives the protein CSASTGGGNTIYF.

The gene calls are TRBV7-9 and TRBJ1-2; D is possibly TRBD1 (5 bases). Germline V CDR1 and CDR2: SEHNR, FQNEAQ (reference sequence). V lost 6 bases to trimming and J lost 6 bases, with 17 bases between them. CDR3 size: 14 residues. CDR3 nucleotide sequence: TGTGCCAGCAGTAATGAAATGGGGGAGAATGGCTACACCTTC. It codes for CASSNEMGENGYTF.

The CDR3 is CSASGAFQPQHF. In DNA, the CDR3 is TGCAGTGCTAGTGGGGCTTTTCAGCCCCAGCATTTT. The V call is TRBV20-1, the J call TRBJ1-5; tentatively, D is TRBD1 (5 bases). Trimming stripped 3 bases from V and 6 bases from J, with 9 bases between. Germline values: CDR1 DFQATT, CDR2 SNEGSKA (reference sequence). The CDR3 spans 12 residues.

The chain employs TRBV9 and TRBJ2-2, with D possibly matching TRBD1 (6 bases). V lost 5 bases, J lost 3 bases, and 14 bases lay in between. In germline, CDR1 is SGDLS, CDR2 YYNGEE. The CDR3 totals 15 residues. The CDR3 sequence: CASSVGDTYTGELFF. DNA of the CDR3: TGTGCCAGCAGTGTGGGGGACACCTACACCGGGGAGCTGTTTTTT.

This clonotype was recorded a few times. The V gene is TRBV9, the J gene TRBJ1-2, with TRBD1 identical over 8 bases. CDR1 is SGDLS, CDR2 YYNGEE, per germline. The J segment lost 4 bases and the V segment lost 3 bases, leaving 11 bases of the junction unmatched. The CDR3 is 16 amino acids. This chain's CDR3 is CASSAYSGQGGYGYTF. CDR3 coding DNA: TGTGCCAGCAGCGCATACTCCGGACAGGGCGGCTATGGCTACACCTTC.

About this clonotype itself: At one of its ends the junction is not consistent with the germline gene, which may arise from a read error. The chain has TRBV6-5 and TRBJ1-2; D gene ambiguous. The CDR3 extends over 15 amino acids. Germline V gene data show CDR1 as MNHEY and CDR2 as SVGAGI. CDR3 amino acids: CTSRLTALANYGYTF. Here the CDR3 DNA reads TGTACCAGCAGGCTAACAGCTTTGGCTAACTATGGCTACACCTTC.

About this clonotype itself: The junction shows a germline mismatch at one end, possibly a read error. The CDR3 loop reads CGVRPAGFLDTQYF. CDR3 sequence (DNA): TGCGGCGTTCGTCCAGCGGGGTTTTTAGATACGCAGTATTTT. The J gene is TRBJ2-3, the V gene TRBV29-1; 7 bases align to TRBD2. This CDR3 is 14 amino acids long. Germline V gene sequence: CDR1 SQVTM, CDR2 ANQGSEA.

The rearrangement links TRBV7-2 to TRBJ2-1; D perhaps matches TRBD1 (5 bases). V lost 3 bases and J lost 8, with 8 bases in between. Per the germline V gene, CDR1 is SGHTA and CDR2 is FQGNSA. This CDR3 spans 12 amino acids. CDR3 protein: CASSLGRHEQFF. CDR3 DNA sequence: TGTGCCAGCAGCTTGGGGCGTCATGAGCAGTTCTTC.

The genes are TRBV12-3 or TRBV12-4 and TRBJ1-1, with 7 bases aligning to TRBD1. The CDR3 is 13 amino acids. With 7 bases clipped from V and 9 bases from J, the junction kept 11 bases outside the gene matches. The CDR3 DNA reads as TGTGCCAGCAAAGACAGGGACCCCCGACAAGCTTTCTTT. Amino acids: CASKDRDPRQAFF.

The chain joins TRBV20-1 to TRBJ2-5; D gene unclear. This CDR3 is 13 amino acids long. Trimming took off 5 bases at V and 2 bases at J, with 12 bases between the two ends. Germline CDR1 is DFQATT and CDR2 is SNEGSKA (reference sequence). CDR3 bases: TGCAGTGCTGTGTATGGGTCTCAAGAGACCCAGTACTTC. It translates to CSAVYGSQETQYF.

The gene calls are TRBV7-8 and TRBJ1-1, with D perhaps matching TRBD1 (6 bases). CDR1 is SGHVS, CDR2 FQNEAQ, per germline. This CDR3 is built from 11 residues. With 4 bases removed from V and 10 bases from J, the gap between germline ends came to 10 bases. The CDR3, as DNA: TGTGCCAGCAGCTCAGGGGTCACAGCTTTCTTT. This sequence encodes CASSSGVTAFF.

This sequence joins TRBV6-6 and TRBJ1-2, with D tentatively TRBD1 (6 bases). The CDR3 covers 14 residues. The ends were cut back, 6 bases at V and 0 bases at J, with 11 bases in the middle. In germline, CDR1 is MNHNY, CDR2 SVGAGI (reference sequence). CDR3 in DNA: TGTGCCAGCAGACAACAGGGCACTAACTATGGCTACACCTTC. This sequence encodes CASRQQGTNYGYTF.

The chain links TRBV20-1 to TRBJ1-1; D perhaps matches TRBD1 (5 bases). Trimming left V 3 bases short and J 0 bases short, with 20 bases between. Germline V gene data show CDR1 as DFQATT and CDR2 as SNEGSKA (reference sequence). CDR3 size: 17 residues. The CDR3 sequence is CSASASRAGIMNTEAFF. CDR3 DNA: TGCAGTGCTAGCGCTAGCCGAGCAGGGATCATGAACACTGAAGCTTTCTTT.

This clonotype was counted only a few times. The V call is TRBV5-5, the J call TRBJ2-1, with D possibly matching TRBD1 (5 bases). Germline V gives CDR1 SGHKS, CDR2 YYEKEE (reference sequence). The V end was cut by 3 bases, the J end by 0 bases, with 7 bases between. CDR3 length equals 14 residues. CDR3: CASSWGLSYNEQFF. CDR3 bases: TGTGCCAGCAGCTGGGGCCTCTCCTACAATGAGCAGTTCTTC.

This clonotype was seen a few times. An end of the junction does not agree with germline; a read error may underlie this. This rearrangement joins TRBV4-1 to TRBJ2-3; TRBD2 matches 10 bases. The CDR3 covers 13 residues. Per germline, CDR1 MGHRA and CDR2 YSYEKL. The CDR3 protein is CASLLAGLDTQYF. CDR3 sequence (DNA): TGTGCCAGCTTACTAGCGGGGTTGGATACGCAGTATTTT.

The chain uses TRBV10-3 and TRBJ1-1, with D uncertain. The CDR3 loop spans 13 amino acids. V was clipped by 5 bases and J by 1 base, with 8 bases between them. Germline V gene lookup returns CDR1 ENHRY and CDR2 SYGVKD. CDR3: CAISMPENTEAFF. In nucleotides, the CDR3 is TGTGCCATCAGTATGCCGGAGAACACTGAAGCTTTCTTT.

This clonotype turned up a few times. The chain recombines TRBV27 with TRBJ2-1; TRBD2 matches at 7 bases. Germline V lookup: CDR1 MNHEY, CDR2 SMNVEV (reference sequence). V lost 4 bases, J lost 6 bases, and 12 bases stayed unmatched. The CDR3 extends over 16 amino acids. The CDR3 bases are TGTGCCAGCAGTTCCCCCGCCAACCCGGGGGGCAATGAGCAGTTCTTC. Its protein product is CASSSPANPGGNEQFF.

This clonotype turned up a few times. V gene TRBV7-9 combines with J gene TRBJ2-7; the D gene is possibly TRBD1 (6 bases). V lost 5 bases to trimming and J lost 7 bases, with 15 bases between them. CDR1 SEHNR and CDR2 FQNEAQ come from the germline V gene (reference sequence). The CDR3 covers 13 residues. Here the CDR3 DNA reads TGTGCCAGCAGCGAGGCGGGTCAGGGGGAGCAGTACTTC. Its protein is CASSEAGQGEQYF.

This clonotype was seen ten or more times. The rearrangement links TRBV12-1 to TRBJ2-7; no check of the table's D call, TRBD2, against the DNA was made. TRBV12-1 is assigned pseudogene status. The CDR3 totals 13 residues. CDR3 residues: CASSSPSPYEQYF. The CDR3 nucleotides are TGTGCCAGCAGTTCTCCCTCCCCCTACGAGCAGTACTTC.

This clonotype has a handful of counts. The junction departs from germline at one end; a sequencing error may be responsible. The chain combines TRBV5-1 with TRBJ1-2; D is undetermined. Germline loops: CDR1 SGHRS, CDR2 YFSETQ. The CDR3 contains 13 residues. The DNA of the CDR3 is TGCGCCAGCAGCTTGGGAGACGGAGCTGGCTGCACCTTC. This sequence encodes CASSLGDGAGCTF.

DNA of the CDR3: TGTGCCAGCAGTGCCCCCGGGAGGAGCTCCTACGAGCAGTACTTC. Translating it yields CASSAPGRSSYEQYF. This rearrangement joins TRBV25-1 to TRBJ2-7, with 7 bases that match TRBD2. V shed 4 bases, J shed 0 bases, and the junction held 6 bases outside the gene matches. This CDR3 region has 15 residues. Germline CDR1 and CDR2: MGHDK and SYGVNS.